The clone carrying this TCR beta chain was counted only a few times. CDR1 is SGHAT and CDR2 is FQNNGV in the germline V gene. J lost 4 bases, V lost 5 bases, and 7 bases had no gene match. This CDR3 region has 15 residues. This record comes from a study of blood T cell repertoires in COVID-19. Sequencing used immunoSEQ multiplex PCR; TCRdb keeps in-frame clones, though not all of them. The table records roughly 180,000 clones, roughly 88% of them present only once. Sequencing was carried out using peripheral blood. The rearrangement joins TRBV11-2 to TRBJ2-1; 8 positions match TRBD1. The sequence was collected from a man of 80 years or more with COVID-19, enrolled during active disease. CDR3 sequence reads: CASSLGQGTYNEQFF. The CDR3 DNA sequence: TGTGCCAGCAGCCTCGGACAGGGAACTTACAATGAGCAGTTCTTC. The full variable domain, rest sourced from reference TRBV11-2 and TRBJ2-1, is EAGVAQSPRYKIIEKRQSVAFWCNPISGHATLYWYQQILGQGPKLLIQFQNNGVVDDSQLPKDRFSAERLKGVDSTLKIQPAKLEDSAVYLCASSLGQGTYNEQFFGPGTRLTVL.